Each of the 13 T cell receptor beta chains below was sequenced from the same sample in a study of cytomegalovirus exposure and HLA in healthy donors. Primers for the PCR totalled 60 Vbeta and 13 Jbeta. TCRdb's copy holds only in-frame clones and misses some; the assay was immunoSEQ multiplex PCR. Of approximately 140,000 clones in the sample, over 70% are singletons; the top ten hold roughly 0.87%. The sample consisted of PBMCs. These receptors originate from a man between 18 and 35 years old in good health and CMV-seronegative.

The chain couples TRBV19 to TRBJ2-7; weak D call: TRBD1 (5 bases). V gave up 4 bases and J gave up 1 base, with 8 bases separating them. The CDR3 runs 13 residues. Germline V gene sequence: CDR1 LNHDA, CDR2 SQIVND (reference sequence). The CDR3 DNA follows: TGTGCCAGTAGTACAGGGCCGTCCTACGAGCAGTACTTC. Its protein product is CASSTGPSYEQYF.

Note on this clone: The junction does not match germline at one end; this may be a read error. The CDR3 sequence: CSAVRTESLF. DNA of the CDR3: TGCAGTGCTGTAAGGACAGAATCCCTCTTC. V usage is TRBV20-1 and J usage is TRBJ1-2; D possibly corresponds to TRBD1 (6 bases). From germline, CDR1 is DFQATT and CDR2 SNEGSKA (reference sequence). This CDR3 has 10 amino acids.

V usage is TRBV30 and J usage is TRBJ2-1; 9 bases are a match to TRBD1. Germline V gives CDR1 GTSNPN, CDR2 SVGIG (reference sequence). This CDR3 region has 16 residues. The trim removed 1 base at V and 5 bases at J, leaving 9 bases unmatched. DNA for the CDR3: TGTGCCTGGAGTGCCTTTTTCAGGACAGGGGACAATGAGCAGTTCTTC. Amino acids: CAWSAFFRTGDNEQFF. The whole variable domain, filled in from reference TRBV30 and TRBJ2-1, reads SQTIHQWPATLVQPVGSPLSLECTVEGTSNPNLYWYRQAAGRGLQLLFYSVGIGQISSEVPQNLSASRPQDRQFILSSKKLLLSDSGFYLCAWSAFFRTGDNEQFFGPGTRLTVL.

The CDR3 protein is CASSSWTEFYGYTF. The CDR3 DNA is TGTGCCAGCAGTTCCTGGACAGAGTTCTATGGCTACACCTTC. The J gene is TRBJ1-2, the V gene TRBV6-6; D is perhaps TRBD1 (6 bases). The CDR3 extends over 14 amino acids. V was cut by 4 bases and J by 4 bases, with 13 bases left in between. CDR1 and CDR2 from the germline V gene are MNHNY and SVGAGI (reference sequence).

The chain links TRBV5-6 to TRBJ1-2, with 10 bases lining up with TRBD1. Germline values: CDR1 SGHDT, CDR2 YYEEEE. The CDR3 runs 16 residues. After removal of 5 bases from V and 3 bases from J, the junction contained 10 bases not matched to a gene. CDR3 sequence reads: CASSSGTGVADYGYTF. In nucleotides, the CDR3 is TGTGCCAGCAGTTCCGGGACAGGGGTAGCGGACTATGGCTACACCTTC.

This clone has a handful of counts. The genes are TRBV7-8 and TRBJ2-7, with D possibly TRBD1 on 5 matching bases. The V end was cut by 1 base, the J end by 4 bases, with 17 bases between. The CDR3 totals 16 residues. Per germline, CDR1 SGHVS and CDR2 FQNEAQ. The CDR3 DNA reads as TGTGCCAGCAGCTTAGTGACCCGACAGACGGGTTACGAGCAGTACTTC. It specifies CASSLVTRQTGYEQYF.

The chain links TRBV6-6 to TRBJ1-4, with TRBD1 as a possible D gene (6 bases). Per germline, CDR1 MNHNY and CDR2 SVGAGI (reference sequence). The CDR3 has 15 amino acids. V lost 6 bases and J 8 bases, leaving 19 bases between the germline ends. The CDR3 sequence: CASRPQGGIGEKLFF. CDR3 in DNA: TGTGCCAGCAGGCCCCAAGGGGGAATAGGAGAAAAACTGTTTTTT.

The CDR3 region is CASSLGTGGASSSGNTIYF. The CDR3 DNA reads as TGTGCCAGCAGCTTAGGAACAGGGGGCGCTTCCTCGTCTGGAAACACCATATATTTT. The rearrangement uses TRBV7-2 and TRBJ1-3; 9 nucleotides agree with TRBD1. The CDR3 consists of 19 residues. Germline values: CDR1 SGHTA, CDR2 FQGNSA. Losses at the gene ends were 1 base for V and 1 base for J; bases not matched to a gene: 11.

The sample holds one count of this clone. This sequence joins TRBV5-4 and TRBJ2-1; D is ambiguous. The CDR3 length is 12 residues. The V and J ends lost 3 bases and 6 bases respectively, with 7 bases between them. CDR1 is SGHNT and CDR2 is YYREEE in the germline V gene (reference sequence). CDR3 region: CASSSSVNEQFF. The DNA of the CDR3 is TGTGCCAGCAGCTCCTCAGTCAATGAGCAGTTCTTC. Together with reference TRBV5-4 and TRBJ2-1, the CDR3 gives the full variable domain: ETGVTQSPTHLIKTRGQQVTLRCSSQSGHNTVSWYQQALGQGPQFIFQYYREEENGRGNFPPRFSGLQFPNYSSELNVNALELDDSALYLCASSSSVNEQFFGPGTRLTVL.

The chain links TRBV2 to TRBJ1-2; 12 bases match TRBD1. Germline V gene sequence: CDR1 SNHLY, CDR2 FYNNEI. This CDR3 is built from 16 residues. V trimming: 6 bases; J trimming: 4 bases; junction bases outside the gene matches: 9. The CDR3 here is CASRGDRGRPLYGYTF. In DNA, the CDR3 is TGTGCCAGCAGGGGGGACAGGGGGCGCCCCCTCTATGGCTACACCTTC. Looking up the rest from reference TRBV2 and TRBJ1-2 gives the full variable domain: EPEVTQTPSHQVTQMGQEVILRCVPISNHLYFYWYRQILGQKVEFLVSFYNNEISEKSEIFDDQFSVERPDGSNFTLKIRSTKLEDSAMYFCASRGDRGRPLYGYTFGSGTRLTVV.

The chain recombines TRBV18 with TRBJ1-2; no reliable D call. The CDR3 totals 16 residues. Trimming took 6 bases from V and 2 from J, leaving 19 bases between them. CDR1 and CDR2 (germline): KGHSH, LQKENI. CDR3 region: CASSAGRIEGNYGYTF. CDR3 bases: TGTGCCAGCTCCGCGGGAAGGATCGAGGGAAACTATGGCTACACCTTC. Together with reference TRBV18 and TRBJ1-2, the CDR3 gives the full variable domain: NAGVMQNPRHLVRRRGQEARLRCSPMKGHSHVYWYRQLPEEGLKFMVYLQKENIIDESGMPKERFSAEFPKEGPSILRIQQVVRGDSAAYFCASSAGRIEGNYGYTFGSGTRLTVV.

The chain's CDR3 is CASSHISGIYNRYNSPLHF. In nucleotides, the CDR3 is TGTGCCAGTAGTCACATATCCGGGATTTACAACCGCTATAATTCACCCCTCCACTTT. The chain recombines TRBV19 with TRBJ1-6; D call uncertain. Germline CDR1 LNHDA, CDR2 SQIVND (reference sequence). Trimming stripped 5 bases from V and 3 bases from J, with 23 bases between. The CDR3 covers 19 residues.

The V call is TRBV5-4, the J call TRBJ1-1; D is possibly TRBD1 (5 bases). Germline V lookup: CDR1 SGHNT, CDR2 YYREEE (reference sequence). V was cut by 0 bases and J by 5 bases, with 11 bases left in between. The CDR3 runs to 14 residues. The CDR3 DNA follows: TGTGCCAGCAGCTTGGGTCAGGGTCGAACTGAAGCTTTCTTT. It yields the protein CASSLGQGRTEAFF.